These 32 T cell receptor beta chains were sequenced from one sample in a study of cytomegalovirus exposure and HLA in healthy donors. PCR primers comprised 60 Vbeta and 13 Jbeta primers. Sequenced by immunoSEQ multiplex PCR; TCRdb stores in-frame clones only, minus some. The table lists about 230,000 clones, approximately 87% of them singletons, with over 1% in the top ten. Sequencing used PBMCs. Receptor source: a human donor in good health.

The rearrangement links TRBV6-5 to TRBJ1-1, with a tentative D call TRBD1 (6 bases). Germline V CDR1 and CDR2: MNHEY, SVGAGI. The CDR3 contains 14 residues. The ends were cut back, 6 bases at V and 4 bases at J, with 15 bases in the middle. The CDR3, as DNA: TGTGCCAGCAGGGTACAGGGTGGGGTCACTGAAGCTTTCTTT. It codes for CASRVQGGVTEAFF.

The rearrangement links TRBV4-1 to TRBJ2-1; D not resolved. The germline V gene encodes CDR1 MGHRA and CDR2 YSYEKL. The CDR3 has 12 amino acids. The germline V and J ends were trimmed by 2 bases and 8 bases, with 7 bases remaining between them. The chain's CDR3 is CASSQTNHEQFF. CDR3 in DNA: TGCGCCAGCAGCCAAACAAACCATGAGCAGTTCTTC.

The chain recombines TRBV5-1 with TRBJ2-3; D remains ambiguous. The V end was cut by 4 bases, the J end by 7 bases, with 25 bases between. Germline V lookup: CDR1 SGHRS, CDR2 YFSETQ. The CDR3 has 17 residues. The CDR3 bases are TGCGCCAGCAGCGTATCGGCAGCGACCCTCTCCCTTTATACGCAGTATTTT. It encodes CASSVSAATLSLYTQYF.

V and J are TRBV5-1 and TRBJ2-7, with TRBD2 matching 7 bases. The CDR3 sequence is 14 residues long. J gave up 1 base and V 3 bases, and 4 bases lay outside the gene matches. In germline, CDR1 is SGHRS, CDR2 YFSETQ. The DNA for the CDR3 is TGCGCCAGCAGCTCAACTAGCGCGTCCTACGAGCAGTACTTC. Translating gives CASSSTSASYEQYF. Filled out from reference TRBV5-1 and TRBJ2-7, the complete variable domain reads KAGVTQTPRYLIKTRGQQVTLSCSPISGHRSVSWYQQTPGQGLQFLFEYFSETQRNKGNFPGRFSGRQFSNSRSEMNVSTLELGDSALYLCASSSTSASYEQYFGPGTRLTVT.

The genes are TRBV7-6 and TRBJ2-2; 10 nucleotides align to TRBD1. With 6 bases clipped from V and 7 bases from J, the junction kept 11 bases outside the gene matches. There are 16 residues in the CDR3. Germline V CDR1 and CDR2: SGHVS, FNYEAQ. The CDR3 DNA reads TGTGCCAGCAGGCCACGGGACAGGGGTGGTATCGGGGAGCTGTTTTTT. Translating gives CASRPRDRGGIGELFF.

The chain employs TRBV19 and TRBJ1-4, with a weak D call TRBD1 (6 bases). CDR1 LNHDA and CDR2 SQIVND come from the germline V gene (reference sequence). Trimming took 5 bases from V and 0 from J, leaving 7 bases between them. The CDR3 loop spans 14 amino acids. The CDR3 DNA is TGTGCCAGTAGTTGGACAGCAACTAATGAAAAACTGTTTTTT. Amino acids: CASSWTATNEKLFF.

The V and J genes are TRBV28 and TRBJ2-3, with D tentatively TRBD2 (6 bases). Germline V gives CDR1 MDHEN, CDR2 SYDVKM. This CDR3 has 16 amino acids. V was trimmed by 6 bases and J by 8 bases, leaving 24 bases between them. For the CDR3, the DNA is TGTGCCAGCAGCTCCGCCGGAGAGCGGGCTCGGGTTACGCAGTATTTT. It is translated as CASSSAGERARVTQYF. Full variable domain (rest looked up from reference TRBV28 and TRBJ2-3): DVKVTQSSRYLVKRTGEKVFLECVQDMDHENMFWYRQDPGLGLRLIYFSYDVKMKEKGDIPEGYSVSREKKERFSLILESASTNQTSMYLCASSSAGERARVTQYFGPGTRLTVL.

V and J are TRBV28 and TRBJ2-5, with D possibly TRBD2 on 6 matching bases. V was trimmed by 3 bases and J by 5 bases, leaving 16 bases between them. The V gene's germline CDR1 is MDHEN and CDR2 SYDVKM. This CDR3 has 15 amino acids. CDR3 residues: CASSFPSPRGETQYF. CDR3 sequence (DNA): TGTGCCAGCAGTTTCCCTAGTCCCCGGGGGGAGACCCAGTACTTC.

The chain couples TRBV29-1 to TRBJ1-1; D remains ambiguous. The germline CDR1 and CDR2 sequences are SQVTM and ANQGSEA. The V and J ends lost 1 base and 0 bases respectively, with 6 bases between them. The CDR3 has 13 amino acids. CDR3 coding DNA: TGCAGCGTTGAAGTGCGCGTGAACACTGAAGCTTTCTTT. Protein: CSVEVRVNTEAFF.

This clone has a handful of counts. This chain connects TRBV28 to TRBJ2-7; D is unclear. The CDR3 spans 15 residues. CDR1 and CDR2 (germline): MDHEN, SYDVKM. Deletions cut 6 bases from V and 3 bases from J, with 18 bases between. The CDR3 DNA reads TGTGCCAGCAGCTCTAGAGTTGAGCCCGACTACGAGCAGTACTTC. Protein: CASSSRVEPDYEQYF.

V is TRBV28 and J is TRBJ2-7; TRBD2 matches 7 bases. The CDR3 is 15 amino acids. Per the germline V gene, CDR1 is MDHEN and CDR2 is SYDVKM. The junction had 13 bases not matched to a gene; V was cut back by 5 bases and J by 6 bases. The CDR3 region is CASSRGTTPRGEQYF. In nucleotides, the CDR3 is TGTGCCAGCAGTCGAGGGACTACACCCCGGGGCGAGCAGTACTTC.

V gene TRBV5-4 combines with J gene TRBJ2-2; unclear D gene. This CDR3 region has 13 residues. With 4 bases removed from V and 4 bases from J, the gap between germline ends came to 8 bases. Germline CDR1 reads SGHNT; CDR2 reads YYREEE (reference sequence). The CDR3 protein is CASSPQSTGELFF. The CDR3 coding sequence is TGTGCCAGCAGCCCACAGAGCACCGGGGAGCTGTTTTTT.

V usage is TRBV6-4 and J usage is TRBJ2-1; perhaps TRBD1 as D (6 bases). The V gene lost 3 bases and the J gene lost 5 bases, with 14 bases spanning the gap. Germline CDR1 is MRHNA and CDR2 is SNTAGT. The CDR3 covers 15 residues. The DNA of the CDR3 is TGTGCCAGCAGTGAGACCCCGGGACACAACAATGAGCAGTTCTTC. Translated: CASSETPGHNNEQFF.

This sequence joins TRBV19 and TRBJ1-2, with TRBD1 identical over 7 bases. The germline V gene has CDR1 LNHDA and CDR2 SQIVND (reference sequence). V was pared by 6 bases and J by 9 bases, with 13 bases of the junction left unmatched. The CDR3 is 14 residues long. The CDR3 sequence is CASSTDRESNRYTF. DNA for the CDR3: TGTGCCAGTAGCACCGACAGGGAAAGTAATCGCTACACCTTC.

This clone occurred a few times. The chain recombines TRBV28 with TRBJ1-4; 7 bases match TRBD1. This CDR3 has 14 amino acids. Germline V lookup: CDR1 MDHEN, CDR2 SYDVKM. Trimming at V came to 5 bases and at J to 5 bases, leaving 5 bases not matched to a gene. CDR3 sequence reads: CASSADRENEKLFF. The DNA of the CDR3 is TGTGCCAGCAGTGCTGACAGGGAGAATGAAAAACTGTTTTTT.

In this sample, this clone turned up a few times. The genes are TRBV5-4 and TRBJ1-2, with TRBD1 identical over 8 bases. The CDR3 consists of 14 residues. Germline-derived CDR1 and CDR2 are SGHNT and YYREEE (reference sequence). V dropped 4 bases and J dropped 8; count of bases not matched to a gene: 10. The CDR3 spells CASSPTGQGGGYTF. CDR3 nucleotide sequence: TGTGCCAGCAGCCCAACTGGACAGGGCGGCGGCTACACCTTC.

The rearrangement uses TRBV5-6 and TRBJ2-1; D is undetermined. Trimming took 4 bases from V and 4 from J, leaving 15 bases between them. The germline CDR1 and CDR2 sequences are SGHDT and YYEEEE. This CDR3 has 15 amino acids. The DNA for the CDR3 is TGTGCCAGCAGCGAAACAAATTTTTTATACAATGAGCAGTTCTTC. Translating gives CASSETNFLYNEQFF.

The chain links TRBV29-1 to TRBJ2-5, with D unclear. CDR1 and CDR2 from the germline V gene are SQVTM and ANQGSEA. The ends were cut back, 4 bases at V and 5 bases at J, with 11 bases in the middle. This CDR3 has 12 residues. The CDR3 DNA reads TGCAGCGTTGTGGAGCTGAGGGAGACCCAGTACTTC. It translates to CSVVELRETQYF.

The V call is TRBV10-2, the J call TRBJ2-1; TRBD2 aligns across 8 bases. Germline values: CDR1 WSHSY, CDR2 SAAADI. The CDR3 sequence is 15 residues long. Losses at the gene ends were 5 bases for V and 6 bases for J; bases not matched to a gene: 9. For the CDR3, the DNA is TGCGCCAGCAGTCCTCAGCGGGAGCTCGTCAATGAGCAGTTCTTC. As protein: CASSPQRELVNEQFF.

In this sample, this clone turned up once. The chain links TRBV29-1 to TRBJ2-7; the D gene is possibly TRBD2 (6 bases). Germline loops: CDR1 SQVTM, CDR2 ANQGSEA. The V gene lost 2 bases and the J gene lost 2 bases, with 16 bases spanning the gap. The CDR3 covers 15 residues. The CDR3 nucleotides read TGCAGCGTTGAAACCCCCACTAGCCTTCCCTACGAGCAGTACTTC. Protein: CSVETPTSLPYEQYF.

The chain uses TRBV7-9 and TRBJ2-7; TRBD1 aligns across 7 bases. CDR3 length equals 16 residues. Trimming removed 1 base from V and 2 bases from J; junction bases left unmatched: 8. CDR1 is SEHNR and CDR2 is FQNEAQ in the germline V gene (reference sequence). CDR3 loop: CASSLVSWDSPYEQYF. As DNA, the CDR3 is TGTGCCAGCAGCTTAGTTAGTTGGGACAGCCCCTACGAGCAGTACTTC. The variable domain in full, completed from reference TRBV7-9 and TRBJ2-7, reads DTGVSQNPRHKITKRGQNVTFRCDPISEHNRLYWYRQTLGQGPEFLTYFQNEAQLEKSRLLSDRFSAERPKGSFSTLEIQRTEQGDSAMYLCASSLVSWDSPYEQYFGPGTRLTVT.

The chain employs TRBV5-1 and TRBJ2-1, with 7 nucleotides matching TRBD1. The CDR3 sequence is 13 residues long. Germline-derived CDR1 and CDR2 are SGHRS and YFSETQ. Trimming cost V 0 bases and J 13 bases; bases outside gene matches: 7. The DNA of the CDR3 is TGCGCCAGCAGCTTGGGAGGGGGCGTAGGTCAGTTCTTC. It yields the protein CASSLGGGVGQFF.

V usage is TRBV7-3 and J usage is TRBJ2-1, with 13 positions matching TRBD2. V lost 5 bases and J lost 8; bases outside the gene matches: 3. CDR1 and CDR2 (germline): SGHTA, FQGTGA. CDR3 length: 14 residues. The CDR3 DNA follows: TGTGCCAGCAGCACAGGACTAGCGGGAGATGAGCAGTTCTTC. This gives the protein CASSTGLAGDEQFF.

The rearrangement links TRBV28 to TRBJ1-1, with 7 bases aligning to TRBD1. Losses at the gene ends were 7 bases for V and 3 bases for J; bases not matched to a gene: 8. The germline V gene has CDR1 MDHEN and CDR2 SYDVKM. The CDR3 runs to 14 residues. The CDR3 is CASTDGTVDTEAFF. The CDR3 DNA is TGTGCCAGCACCGACGGGACAGTTGACACTGAAGCTTTCTTT.

The V call is TRBV4-2, the J call TRBJ2-7; TRBD2 matches 8 bases. The V segment lost 2 bases and the J segment 0 bases; nucleotides outside the gene matches: 6. Germline lookup yields CDR1 LGHNA and CDR2 YNFKEQ. There are 16 residues in the CDR3. CDR3: CASSQQATSASYEQYF. The CDR3 DNA sequence: TGTGCCAGCAGCCAACAAGCGACTAGCGCCTCCTACGAGCAGTACTTC.

J is TRBJ2-7 and V is TRBV7-9; TRBD2 matches 8 bases. After removal of 0 bases from V and 6 bases from J, the junction contained 4 bases not matched to a gene. The germline V gene has CDR1 SEHNR and CDR2 FQNEAQ (reference sequence). This CDR3 is built from 14 residues. Written as DNA, the CDR3 is TGTGCCAGCAGCTTAGCTAGCGGGATAGGCGAGCAGTACTTC. Protein product: CASSLASGIGEQYF.

This clone was seen only a few times. V usage is TRBV29-1 and J usage is TRBJ1-1; D may be TRBD1 (6 bases). The CDR3 runs 12 residues. Trimming cost V 7 bases and J 8 bases, with 17 bases left between them. CDR1 and CDR2 from the germline V gene are SQVTM and ANQGSEA. CDR3 in amino acids: CSGYLIGTEAFF. The CDR3 nucleotides read TGCAGCGGCTATTTGATTGGGACAGAAGCTTTCTTT.

The chain recombines TRBV9 with TRBJ2-1; a possible D gene is TRBD2 (5 bases). In germline, CDR1 is SGDLS, CDR2 YYNGEE. With 2 bases removed from V and 4 bases from J, the gap between germline ends came to 7 bases. The CDR3 contains 13 residues. The CDR3: CASSVTGYNEQFF. The CDR3 DNA follows: TGTGCCAGCAGCGTTACGGGATACAATGAGCAGTTCTTC. Looking up the rest from reference TRBV9 and TRBJ2-1 gives the full variable domain: DSGVTQTPKHLITATGQRVTLRCSPRSGDLSVYWYQQSLDQGLQFLIQYYNGEERAKGNILERFSAQQFPDLHSELNLSSLELGDSALYFCASSVTGYNEQFFGPGTRLTVL.

The chain combines TRBV12-5 with TRBJ1-2; no clear D gene. Trimming shortened V by 5 bases and J by 12 bases, and 13 bases separated the two germline ends. From germline, CDR1 is LGHNT and CDR2 FRNRAP. The CDR3 extends over 11 amino acids. CDR3 sequence (DNA): TGTGCTAGTGGTCCGCGAGAGGGTGACACCTTC. Its translation: CASGPREGDTF.

This sequence joins TRBV5-6 and TRBJ2-1; 8 bases line up with TRBD1. The ends lost 4 bases at V and 6 bases at J; junction bases unmatched: 3. CDR1 and CDR2 from the germline V gene are SGHDT and YYEEEE. The CDR3 covers 13 residues. In nucleotides, the CDR3 is TGTGCCAGCAGCGTCGACAGGGGCAATGAGCAGTTCTTC. Translating gives CASSVDRGNEQFF.

This clone occurred once. This chain connects TRBV28 to TRBJ1-2, with D possibly TRBD1 on 6 matching bases. This CDR3 spans 12 amino acids. Deletions cut 3 bases from V and 6 bases from J, with 8 bases between. Germline CDR1 and CDR2: MDHEN and SYDVKM. The CDR3 nucleotides read TGTGCCAGCAGTTTGCAGGGGAATGGCTACACCTTC. Encoded protein: CASSLQGNGYTF.

This clone is a singleton in its sample. The chain is built from TRBV6-1 and TRBJ2-1; 11 nucleotides align to TRBD1. With 3 bases clipped from V and 7 bases from J, the junction kept 5 bases outside the gene matches. This CDR3 has 15 residues. CDR1 and CDR2 from the germline V gene are MNHNS and SASEGT. The chain's CDR3 is CASSDGQGADNEQFF. The CDR3, as DNA: TGTGCCAGCAGTGATGGACAGGGGGCTGATAATGAGCAGTTCTTC.